This T cell receptor beta chain was sequenced during a study of blood T cell repertoires in COVID-19. Sequencing was performed with immunoSEQ multiplex PCR; in TCRdb, only in-frame clones are kept and a portion is missing. The sample includes a few hundred thousand clones, around 90% of them seen just once. From germline, CDR1 is SGHTA and CDR2 FQGNSA. The V end lost 1 base, the J end lost 2 bases, and 9 bases lay between the germline ends. The CDR3 sequence is 15 residues long. Input material: PBMCs or T cells enriched from blood (not recorded which). The chain employs TRBV7-2 and TRBJ2-1, with D maybe TRBD2 (6 bases). The clonotype comes from a woman aged 25 to 39 who had recovered from COVID-19. CDR3 DNA: TGTGCCAGCAGCTTAGTAGCGGAGGCCTACAATGAGCAGTTCTTC. Translation: CASSLVAEAYNEQFF. The variable domain in full, with the rest retrieved from reference TRBV7-2 and TRBJ2-1, is GAGVSQSPSNKVTEKGKDVELRCDPISGHTALYWYRQSLGQGLEFLIYFQGNSAPDKSGLPSDRFSAERTGGSVSTLTIQRTQQEDSAVYLCASSLVAEAYNEQFFGPGTRLTVL.